The T cell receptor (beta chain) under discussion was sequenced for a study of graft-versus-host responses after intestinal transplantation. Study in general: Anti-thymocyte globulin induction preceded 2 to 4 years of tacrolimus and steroid maintenance in all recipients.

In regard to this clone: Its specificity is not known.

This table comes from immunoSEQ multiplex PCR, and its TCRdb copy is limited to in-frame clones, with some not included. The sample yields under 150,000 clones, more than 80% seen once. Trimming cost V 3 bases and J 1 base, with 8 bases left between them. CDR3 length equals 13 residues. Germline loops: CDR1 SGHRS, CDR2 YFSETQ. This sequence originates from a human donor who received an intestinal transplant. This chain joins TRBV5-1 and TRBJ2-7; D remains unclear. This specimen was unstimulated CD4+ T cells sorted from spleen or lymph node cells, taken before intestinal transplant. The CDR3: CASSSGTSYEQYF. The DNA of the CDR3 is TGCGCCAGCAGCTCCGGAACTTCCTACGAGCAGTACTTC.